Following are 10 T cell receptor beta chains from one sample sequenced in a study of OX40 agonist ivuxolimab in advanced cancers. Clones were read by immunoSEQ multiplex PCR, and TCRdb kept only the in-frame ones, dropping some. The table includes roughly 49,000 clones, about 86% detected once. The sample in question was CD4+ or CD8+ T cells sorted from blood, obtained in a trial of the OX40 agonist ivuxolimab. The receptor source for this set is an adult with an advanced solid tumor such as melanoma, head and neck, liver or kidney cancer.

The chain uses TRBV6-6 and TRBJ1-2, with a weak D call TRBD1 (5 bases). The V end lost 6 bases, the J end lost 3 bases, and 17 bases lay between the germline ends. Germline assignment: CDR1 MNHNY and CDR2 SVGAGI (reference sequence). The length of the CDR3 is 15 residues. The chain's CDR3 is CASRPELTGYYGYTF. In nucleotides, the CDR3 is TGTGCCAGCAGGCCAGAGTTAACAGGCTACTATGGCTACACCTTC.

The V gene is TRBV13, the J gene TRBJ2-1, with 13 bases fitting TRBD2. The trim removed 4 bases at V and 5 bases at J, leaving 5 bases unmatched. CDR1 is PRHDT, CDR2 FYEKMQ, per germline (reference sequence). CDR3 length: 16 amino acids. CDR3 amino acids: CASSSLGTSGDNEQFF. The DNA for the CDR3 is TGTGCCAGCAGCTCGCTAGGGACTAGCGGGGACAATGAGCAGTTCTTC.

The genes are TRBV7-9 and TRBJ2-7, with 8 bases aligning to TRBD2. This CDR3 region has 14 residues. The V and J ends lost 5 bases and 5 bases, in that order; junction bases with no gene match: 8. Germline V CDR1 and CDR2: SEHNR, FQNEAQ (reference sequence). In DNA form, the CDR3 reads TGTGCCAGCAGCCGAACTAGCGGAGCAAACGAGCAGTACTTC. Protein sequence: CASSRTSGANEQYF.

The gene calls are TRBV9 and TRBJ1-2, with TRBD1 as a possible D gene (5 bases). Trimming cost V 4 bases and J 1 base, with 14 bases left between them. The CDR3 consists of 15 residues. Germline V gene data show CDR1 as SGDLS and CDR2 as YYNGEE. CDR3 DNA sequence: TGTGCCAGCAGCCCCCAGGGACGTGGTAACTATGGCTACACCTTC. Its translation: CASSPQGRGNYGYTF.

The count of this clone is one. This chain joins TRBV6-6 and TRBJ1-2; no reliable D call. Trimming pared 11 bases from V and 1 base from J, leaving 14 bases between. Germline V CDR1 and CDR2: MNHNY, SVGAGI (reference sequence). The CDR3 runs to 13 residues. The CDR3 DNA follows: TGTGCCGCGAAGGAAGGGTATAACTATGGCTACACCTTC. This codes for CAAKEGYNYGYTF.

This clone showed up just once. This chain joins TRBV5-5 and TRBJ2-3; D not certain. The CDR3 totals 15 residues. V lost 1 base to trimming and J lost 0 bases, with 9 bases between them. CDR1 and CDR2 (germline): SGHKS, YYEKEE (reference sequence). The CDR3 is CASSLLVSSTDTQYF. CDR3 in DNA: TGTGCCAGCAGCTTGCTGGTTAGTAGCACAGATACGCAGTATTTT.

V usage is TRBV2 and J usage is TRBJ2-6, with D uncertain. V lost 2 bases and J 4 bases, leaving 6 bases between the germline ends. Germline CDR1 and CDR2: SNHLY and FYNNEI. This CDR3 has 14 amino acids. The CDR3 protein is CASSEQYGANVLTF. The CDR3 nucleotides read TGTGCCAGCAGTGAACAGTACGGGGCCAACGTCCTGACTTTC.

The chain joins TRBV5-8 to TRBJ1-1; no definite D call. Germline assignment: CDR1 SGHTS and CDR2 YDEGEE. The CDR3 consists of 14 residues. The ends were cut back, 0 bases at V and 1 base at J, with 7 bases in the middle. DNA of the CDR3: TGTGCCAGCAGCTTGGAACAGTGGAACACTGAAGCTTTCTTT. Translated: CASSLEQWNTEAFF.

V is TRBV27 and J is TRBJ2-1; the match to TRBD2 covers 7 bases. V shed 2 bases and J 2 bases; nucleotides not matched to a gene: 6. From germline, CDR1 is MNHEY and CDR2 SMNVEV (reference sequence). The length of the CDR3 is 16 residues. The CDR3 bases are TGTGCCAGCAGTTTAGGGTTGGCGGGGGCCTACAATGAGCAGTTCTTC. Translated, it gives CASSLGLAGAYNEQFF.

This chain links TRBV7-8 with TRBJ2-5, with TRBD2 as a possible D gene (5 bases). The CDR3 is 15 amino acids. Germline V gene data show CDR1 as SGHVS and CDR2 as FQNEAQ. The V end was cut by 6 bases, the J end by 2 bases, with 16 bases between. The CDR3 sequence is CASRRGGLVQETQYF. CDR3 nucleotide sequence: TGTGCCAGCAGAAGAGGAGGCCTAGTGCAAGAGACCCAGTACTTC.